A selection of T cell receptor beta chains follows, all from one sample in a study of T cells after yellow fever vaccination. TCRdb re-called the 5' RACE reads through MiXCR, storing one row per CDR3 protein. The profile shows almost 30,000 distinct CDR3 sequences, 6.3% of them singletons. The sequencing used PBMCs, either bulk or a sorted T-cell subset (CD4+, CD8+, memory, or dextramer-sorted; not recorded which), collected on the day of the yellow fever booster vaccination. All receptors derive from a man aged 25-40 years who received the YFV17D yellow fever vaccine. Each CDR3 is given with its conserved first and last residue. Each record gives: J gene, V gene, clone size, D gene, CDR3 length, CDR3 protein, CDR3 DNA. A D gene is named only where the DNA matches it firmly. For some rows the clone size is stated as once, few or many, or as a class when expanded; others skip it.

TRBJ2-7 | TRBV6-5 | many | - | 17 | CASSYSPIRDSTYEQYF | TGTGCCAGCAGTTACTCACCCATTCGGGACTCAACCTACGAGCAGTACTTC
TRBJ1-1 | TRBV18 | many | - | 14 | CASSPQGVNTEAFF | TGTGCCAGCTCACCTCAGGGAGTAAACACTGAAGCTTTCTTT
TRBJ2-3 | TRBV24-1 | many | - | 17 | CATSDQPATVSTDTQYF | TGTGCCACCAGTGATCAACCCGCGACTGTTAGCACAGATACGCAGTATTTT
TRBJ2-3 | TRBV6-4 | few | TRBD1 | 16 | CASSDGTGGGTDTQYF | TGTGCCAGCAGTGACGGGACAGGGGGCGGCACAGATACGCAGTATTTT
TRBJ2-2 | TRBV5-4 | - | TRBD2 | 16 | CASSSSGRSNTGELFF | TGTGCCAGCAGCTCTAGCGGGAGGTCCAACACCGGGGAGCTGTTTTTT
TRBJ2-1 | TRBV7-2 | - | - | 15 | CASSLGVGSYNEQFF | TGTGCCAGCAGCTTAGGAGTAGGCTCCTACAATGAGCAGTTCTTC
TRBJ2-3 | TRBV20-1 | few | TRBD2 | 16 | CSARGTSTGTTDTQYF | TGCAGTGCTAGGGGGACTAGTACGGGAACTACAGATACGCAGTATTTT
TRBJ2-4 | TRBV3-1 | many | TRBD1 | 15 | CASGTSGTRGNIQYF | TGTGCCAGCGGGACCTCCGGAACCAGGGGGAACATTCAGTACTTC
TRBJ2-4 | TRBV30 | few | - | 13 | CAWTPLTKNIQYF | TGTGCCTGGACCCCTTTGACCAAAAACATTCAGTACTTC
TRBJ2-5 | TRBV9 | many | - | 16 | CASSVDLNREQETQYF | TGTGCCAGCAGCGTAGACTTGAACAGGGAGCAAGAGACCCAGTACTTC
TRBJ2-1 | TRBV21-1 | few | - | 17 | CASSKEASGRAYNEQFF | TGTGCCAGCAGCAAAGAGGCTAGCGGGAGGGCCTACAATGAGCAGTTCTTC
TRBJ1-1 | TRBV20-1 | many | - | 11 | CSAVRNTEAFF | TGCAGTGCTGTCAGGAACACTGAAGCTTTCTTT
TRBJ2-1 | TRBV4-3 | many | TRBD2 | 16 | CASSFRVAGGVNEQFF | TGCGCCAGCAGCTTCCGAGTCGCGGGAGGGGTCAATGAGCAGTTCTTC
TRBJ2-5 | TRBV24-1 | many | TRBD1 | 15 | CATSDASGGRETQYF | TGTGCCACCAGTGACGCCTCAGGGGGCCGAGAGACCCAGTACTTC
TRBJ2-1 | TRBV7-3 | - | TRBD2 | 16 | CASSLMGTSGINEQFF | TGTGCCAGCAGCTTAATGGGGACTAGCGGGATAAATGAGCAGTTCTTC
TRBJ2-3 | TRBV2 | many | TRBD2 | 14 | CASALAGVTDTQYF | TGTGCCAGTGCGCTAGCGGGAGTCACGGATACGCAGTATTTT
TRBJ2-1 | TRBV11-2 | many | - | 13 | CASSYGGTNEQFF | TGTGCCAGCAGCTATGGGGGGACTAATGAGCAGTTCTTC
TRBJ2-4 | TRBV19 | many | - | 13 | CASSTQGGNIQYF | TGTGCCAGTAGTACACAGGGGGGGAACATTCAGTACTTC
TRBJ1-3 | TRBV12-3/TRBV12-4 | few | - | 14 | CASKRGQVRNTIYF | TGTGCCAGCAAGCGGGGCCAGGTCAGAAACACCATATATTTT
TRBJ2-7 | TRBV27 | medium-sized | - | 13 | CASSFDRSYEQYF | TGTGCCAGCAGTTTCGACAGGTCCTACGAGCAGTACTTC
TRBJ1-1 | TRBV28 | many | TRBD1 | 15 | CASRSTGRMNTEAFF | TGTGCCAGCCGTTCGACAGGGCGCATGAACACTGAAGCTTTCTTT
TRBJ2-5 | TRBV7-2 | many | - | 13 | CASSLQPPETQYF | TGTGCCAGCAGCTTACAGCCTCCGGAGACCCAGTACTTC
TRBJ2-1 | TRBV4-3 | medium-sized | - | 15 | CASSQDTGLYNEQFF | TGCGCCAGCAGCCAAGATACAGGGCTTTACAATGAGCAGTTCTTC
TRBJ2-3 | TRBV28 | many | TRBD1 | 15 | CASSIDRVGTDTQYF | TGTGCCAGCAGTATCGACAGGGTCGGTACAGATACGCAGTATTTT
TRBJ2-1 | TRBV9 | many | TRBD2 | 15 | CASSVRLAGTNEQFF | TGTGCCAGCAGCGTGAGACTAGCGGGGACAAATGAGCAGTTCTTC
TRBJ2-1 | TRBV20-1 | many | TRBD2 | 16 | CSATPLTSGIHHEQFF | TGCAGTGCCACACCGTTGACTAGCGGGATTCACCATGAGCAGTTCTTC
TRBJ2-1 | TRBV3-1 | many | - | 17 | CASSQGSAMSRLGEQFF | TGTGCCAGCAGCCAAGGAAGTGCGATGAGTCGGTTAGGGGAGCAGTTCTTC
TRBJ1-1 | TRBV4-2 | - | - | 14 | CASSQDWQSQKAFF | TGTGCCAGCAGCCAAGACTGGCAGTCCCAAAAAGCTTTCTTT
TRBJ2-7 | TRBV13 | - | - | 14 | CASSLEGGSYEQYF | TGTGCCAGCAGCTTAGAGGGCGGCTCCTACGAGCAGTACTTC
TRBJ2-1 | TRBV3-1 | many | - | 12 | CASSRTYNEQFF | TGTGCCAGCAGCCGTACCTACAATGAGCAGTTCTTC
TRBJ2-7 | TRBV20-1 | - | TRBD1 | 12 | CSAITGVDEQYF | TGCAGTGCCATAACAGGGGTGGATGAGCAGTACTTC
TRBJ2-1 | TRBV20-1 | - | TRBD1 | 13 | CSALPGQGNEQFF | TGCAGTGCTTTGCCGGGACAGGGCAATGAGCAGTTCTTC
TRBJ2-3 | TRBV20-1 | few | TRBD2 | 15 | CSARWPSGRTDTQYF | TGCAGTGCTAGATGGCCTAGCGGACGCACAGATACGCAGTATTTT
TRBJ2-7 | TRBV20-1 | few | - | 13 | CSARSGDPYEQYF | TGCAGTGCACGGAGTGGGGACCCCTACGAGCAGTACTTC
TRBJ1-1 | TRBV7-9 | - | - | 14 | CASSLGTSGTEAFF | TGTGCCAGCAGCCTCGGGACATCGGGGACTGAAGCTTTCTTT
TRBJ2-7 | TRBV20-1 | many | - | 13 | CSAIPPGSLEQYF | TGCAGTGCTATCCCACCGGGATCTCTCGAGCAGTACTTC
TRBJ2-3 | TRBV7-2 | many | - | 15 | CASSFSSTAPDTQYF | TGTGCCAGCAGCTTCAGTAGTACGGCGCCAGATACGCAGTATTTT
TRBJ2-3 | TRBV29-1 | many | TRBD1 | 13 | CSGTGTATDTQYF | TGCAGCGGGACCGGGACAGCCACAGATACGCAGTATTTT
TRBJ2-1 | TRBV27 | many | TRBD2 | 16 | CASSAGLAGVYNEQFF | TGTGCCAGCAGTGCTGGACTAGCGGGCGTCTACAATGAGCAGTTCTTC
TRBJ2-7 | TRBV11-2 | - | TRBD2 | 14 | CASSPAAGVRQQYF | TGTGCCAGCAGCCCCGCGGCGGGGGTACGGCAGCAGTACTTC